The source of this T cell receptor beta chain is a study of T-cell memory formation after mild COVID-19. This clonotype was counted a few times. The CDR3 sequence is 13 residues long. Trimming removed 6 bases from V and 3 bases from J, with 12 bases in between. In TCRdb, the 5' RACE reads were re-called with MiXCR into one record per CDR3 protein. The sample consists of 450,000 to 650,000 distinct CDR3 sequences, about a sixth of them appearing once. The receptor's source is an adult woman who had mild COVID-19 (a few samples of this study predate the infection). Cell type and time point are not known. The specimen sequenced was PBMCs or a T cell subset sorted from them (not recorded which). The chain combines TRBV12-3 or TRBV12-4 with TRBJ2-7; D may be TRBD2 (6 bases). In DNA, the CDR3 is TGTGCCAGCAGCGGGACTCCAGTCTACGAGCAGTACTTC. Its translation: CASSGTPVYEQYF.